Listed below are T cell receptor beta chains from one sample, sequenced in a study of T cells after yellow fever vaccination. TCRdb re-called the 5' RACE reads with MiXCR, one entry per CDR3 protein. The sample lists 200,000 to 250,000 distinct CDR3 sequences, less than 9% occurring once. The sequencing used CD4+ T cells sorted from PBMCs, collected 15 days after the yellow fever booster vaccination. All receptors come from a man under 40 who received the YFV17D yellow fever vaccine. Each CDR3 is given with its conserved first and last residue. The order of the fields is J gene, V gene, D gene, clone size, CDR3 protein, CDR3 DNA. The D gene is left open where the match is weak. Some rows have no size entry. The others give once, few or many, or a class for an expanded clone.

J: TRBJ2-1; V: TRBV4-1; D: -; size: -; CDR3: CASSQVEGDSEQFF; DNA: TGCGCCAGCAGCCAAGTTGAGGGGGACTCTGAGCAGTTCTTC
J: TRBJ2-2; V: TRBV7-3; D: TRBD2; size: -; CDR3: CASSLGPPGLPRGGELFF; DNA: TGTGCCAGCAGCTTAGGGCCTCCGGGACTACCGAGGGGCGGGGAGCTGTTTTTT
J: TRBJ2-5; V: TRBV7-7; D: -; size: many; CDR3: CASSSGTRIQETQYF; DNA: TGTGCCAGCAGTTCCGGGACAAGGATCCAAGAGACCCAGTACTTC
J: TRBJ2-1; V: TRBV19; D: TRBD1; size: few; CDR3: CASSTRQTGSSYNEQFF; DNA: TGTGCCAGTAGCACAAGGCAGACAGGGAGCTCCTACAATGAGCAGTTCTTC
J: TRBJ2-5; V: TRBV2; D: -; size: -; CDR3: CASSETNAETQYF; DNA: TGTGCCAGCAGTGAAACCAACGCAGAGACCCAGTACTTC
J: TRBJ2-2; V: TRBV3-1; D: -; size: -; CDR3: CASSQGFGDGGTGELFF; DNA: TGTGCCAGCAGCCAAGGTTTTGGCGACGGTGGGACCGGGGAGCTGTTTTTT
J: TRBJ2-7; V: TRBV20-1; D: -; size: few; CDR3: CSASPPYSVSYEQYF; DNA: TGCAGTGCTTCCCCCCCCTATAGCGTCTCCTACGAGCAGTACTTC
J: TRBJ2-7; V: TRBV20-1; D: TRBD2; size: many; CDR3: CSARDPLAVHEQYF; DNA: TGCAGTGCTAGAGATCCACTAGCGGTACACGAGCAGTACTTC
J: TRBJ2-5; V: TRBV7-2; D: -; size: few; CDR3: CASSRDPSQETQYF; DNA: TGTGCCAGCAGCCGGGACCCTAGTCAAGAGACCCAGTACTTC
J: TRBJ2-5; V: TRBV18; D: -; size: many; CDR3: CASSPPGETQYF; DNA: TGTGCCAGCAGTCCCCCCGGAGAGACCCAGTACTTC
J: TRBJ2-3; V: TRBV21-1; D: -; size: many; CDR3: CASSALGLAGEDTQYF; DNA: TGTGCCAGCAGCGCCTTAGGACTAGCGGGAGAGGATACGCAGTATTTT
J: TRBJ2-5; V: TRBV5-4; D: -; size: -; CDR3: CASKRVPQETQYF; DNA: TGTGCCAGCAAGCGGGTACCTCAAGAGACCCAGTACTTC
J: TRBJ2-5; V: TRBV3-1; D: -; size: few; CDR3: CASSHTGEGETQYF; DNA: TGTGCCAGCAGCCACACAGGGGAGGGGGAGACCCAGTACTTC
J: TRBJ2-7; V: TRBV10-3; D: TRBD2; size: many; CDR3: CAISNPSGRGYEQYF; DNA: TGTGCCATCAGTAACCCTAGCGGGAGAGGCTACGAGCAGTACTTC
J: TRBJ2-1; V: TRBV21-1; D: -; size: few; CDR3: CASSKEGAHHAEQFF; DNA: TGTGCCAGCAGCAAAGAGGGGGCACACCACGCAGAGCAGTTCTTC
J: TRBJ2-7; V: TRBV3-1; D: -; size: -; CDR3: CASSQPDKGEQYF; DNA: TGTGCCAGCAGCCAACCAGACAAAGGCGAGCAGTACTTC
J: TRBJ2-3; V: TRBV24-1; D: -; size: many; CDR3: CATSDLSDTQYF; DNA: TGTGCCACCAGTGATTTGTCAGATACGCAGTATTTT
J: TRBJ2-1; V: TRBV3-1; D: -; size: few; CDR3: CASSRAETTPYLF; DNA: TGTGCCAGCAGCCGAGCCGAGACAACCCCCTACCTCTTC
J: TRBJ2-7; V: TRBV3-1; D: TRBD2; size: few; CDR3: CASSQPSGSSYEQYF; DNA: TGTGCCAGCAGCCAACCTAGCGGGAGCTCCTACGAGCAGTACTTC
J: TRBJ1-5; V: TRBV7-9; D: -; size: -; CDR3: CASSSVGANQPQHF; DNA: TGTGCCAGCAGCTCGGTGGGGGCAAATCAGCCCCAGCATTTT
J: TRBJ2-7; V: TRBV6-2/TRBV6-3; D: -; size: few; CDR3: CASSNPTGDSYEQYF; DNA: TGTGCCAGCAGCAACCCGACAGGAGACTCCTACGAGCAGTACTTC
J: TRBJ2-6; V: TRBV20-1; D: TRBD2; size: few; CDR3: CSAGLAGANVLTF; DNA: TGCAGTGCCGGACTAGCTGGGGCCAACGTCCTGACTTTC
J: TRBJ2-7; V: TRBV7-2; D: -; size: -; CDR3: CASSSGRHYEQYF; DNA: TGTGCCAGCAGCTCCGGACGGCACTACGAGCAGTACTTC
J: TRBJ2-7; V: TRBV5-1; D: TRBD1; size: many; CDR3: CASSFRGPSYEQYF; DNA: TGCGCCAGCAGCTTTAGGGGGCCCTCCTACGAGCAGTACTTC
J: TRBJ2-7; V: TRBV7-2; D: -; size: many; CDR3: CASSSGSLSSYEQYF; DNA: TGTGCCAGCAGCTCCGGGAGTTTGAGCTCCTACGAGCAGTACTTC
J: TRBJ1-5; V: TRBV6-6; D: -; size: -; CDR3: CASSYQRGGLSQPQHF; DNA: TGTGCCAGCAGTTACCAGAGGGGGGGACTGTCTCAGCCCCAGCATTTT
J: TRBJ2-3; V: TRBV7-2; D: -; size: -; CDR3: CASSFLRTDTQYF; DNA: TGTGCCAGCAGCTTCTTACGCACAGATACGCAGTATTTT
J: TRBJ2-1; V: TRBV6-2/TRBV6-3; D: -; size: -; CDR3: CASSQGRTFVNEQFF; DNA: TGTGCCAGCAGCCAGGGACGGACCTTTGTCAATGAGCAGTTCTTC
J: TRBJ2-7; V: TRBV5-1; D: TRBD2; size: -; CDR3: CASSLTHPGLAASSYEQYF; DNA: TGCGCCAGCAGCTTGACACATCCGGGACTAGCGGCAAGCTCCTACGAGCAGTACTTC
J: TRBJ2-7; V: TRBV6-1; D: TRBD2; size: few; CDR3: CATQGSGRSLGSYEQYF; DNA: TGTGCCACGCAGGGAAGCGGGAGGAGTTTGGGTTCCTACGAGCAGTACTTC
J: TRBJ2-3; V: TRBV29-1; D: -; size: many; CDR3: CSVRSGVWSTDTQYF; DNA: TGCAGCGTTCGATCGGGGGTATGGAGCACAGATACGCAGTATTTT
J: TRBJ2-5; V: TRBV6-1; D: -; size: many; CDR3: CASSEAAALQETQYF; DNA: TGTGCCAGCAGTGAAGCGGCAGCCCTTCAAGAGACCCAGTACTTC
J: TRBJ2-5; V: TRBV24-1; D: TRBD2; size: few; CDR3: CATGASSPSGPETQYF; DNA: TGTGCCACCGGGGCCTCCTCCCCTAGCGGACCAGAGACCCAGTACTTC
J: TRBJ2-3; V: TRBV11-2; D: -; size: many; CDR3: CASSSLGGDTQYF; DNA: TGTGCCAGCAGCTCCCTCGGGGGAGATACGCAGTATTTT
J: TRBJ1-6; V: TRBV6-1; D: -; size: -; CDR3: CASSEDRVTITLHF; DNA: TGTGCCAGCAGTGAAGATAGAGTGACTATCACCCTCCACTTT